These 22 T cell receptor beta chains were sequenced from one sample in a study of T-cell reconstitution after alpha-beta-depleted transplantation in children (dated by TCRdb to the mid-2010s). Library method: PCR. Sequencing instrument: Illumina HiSeq 2500. TCR libraries were prepared with molecular barcoding, using unique molecular identifiers to normalize TCRbeta repertoire quantification. TCRdb ran its own pipeline on the public reads, namely fastp trimming at Q25 and MiXCR clone calling, and kept in-frame beta chains. A single entry per CDR3 protein holds the most common genes and DNA from its merged rows. Recorded for this sample are 350,000 to 400,000 distinct CDR3 sequences; roughly 22% of them occurred a single time. The top ten constitute around 4% of the sample. Sequencing was performed on PBMCs from the stem cell graft donor, taken from the stem cell graft. Receptors originate from a human donor who donated a stem cell graft to a child with acute myeloid leukemia.

This rearrangement joins TRBV4-1 to TRBJ2-6; the match to TRBD2 covers 9 bases. The CDR3 has 22 amino acids. Germline CDR1 is MGHRA and CDR2 is YSYEKL. The V and J ends lost 4 bases and 4 bases, in that order; junction bases with no gene match: 23. The chain's CDR3 is CASSLMGLAGKVYWQGANVLTF. DNA of the CDR3: TGCGCCAGCAGCCTAATGGGGCTAGCGGGAAAGGTATACTGGCAGGGGGCCAACGTCCTGACTTTC.

This clonotype was counted between two and nine times. The V and J genes are TRBV12-3 or TRBV12-4 and TRBJ2-7; 10 nucleotides align to TRBD1. Trimming took 7 bases from V and 5 from J; bases not matched to a gene: 8. CDR3 length equals 14 residues. The CDR3 region has the DNA TGTGCCAGCACTATCTGGGACAGGGGCCACGAGCAGTACTTC. This codes for CASTIWDRGHEQYF.

The V gene is TRBV11-2, the J gene TRBJ2-1; D uncertain. V lost 0 bases, J lost 5 bases, and 11 bases lay in between. This CDR3 is 15 amino acids long. Germline V CDR1 and CDR2: SGHAT, FQNNGV. The CDR3 region is CASSLDRPAHNEQFF. CDR3 DNA: TGTGCCAGCAGCTTAGATAGGCCAGCCCACAATGAGCAGTTCTTC.

Only one count was recorded for this clonotype. The rearrangement uses TRBV5-1 and TRBJ2-3, with D tentatively TRBD2 (5 bases). The germline V gene encodes CDR1 SGHRS and CDR2 YFSETQ. V was pared by 5 bases and J by 4 bases, with 11 bases between. The length of the CDR3 is 13 residues. For the CDR3, the DNA is TGCGCCAGCAGGGCCAGGAGGCCAGATACGCAGTATTTT. Residues: CASRARRPDTQYF. Drawing the rest from reference TRBV5-1 and TRBJ2-3, the complete variable domain is KAGVTQTPRYLIKTRGQQVTLSCSPISGHRSVSWYQQTPGQGLQFLFEYFSETQRNKGNFPGRFSGRQFSNSRSEMNVSTLELGDSALYLCASRARRPDTQYFGPGTRLTVL.

This clonotype appeared a few times. The CDR3 DNA is TGCGCCAGCAGCCAAGATGTGCCAGGGGTGGGGGAGCAGTACTTC. It specifies CASSQDVPGVGEQYF. This sequence joins TRBV4-1 and TRBJ2-7, with D possibly TRBD1 on 6 matching bases. The CDR3 has 15 amino acids. CDR1 is MGHRA and CDR2 is YSYEKL in the germline V gene. Trimming left V 0 bases short and J 7 bases short, with 16 bases between.

This chain connects TRBV2 to TRBJ2-5; 14 bases are shared with TRBD2. Germline CDR1 is SNHLY and CDR2 is FYNNEI. V was pared by 4 bases and J by 3 bases, with 4 bases of the junction left unmatched. The CDR3 runs to 16 residues. The CDR3 nucleotides are TGTGCCAGCAGTGCCGGACTAGCGGGAGGAAAAGAGACCCAGTACTTC. This codes for CASSAGLAGGKETQYF.

This clonotype was counted a few times. The rearrangement uses TRBV5-6 and TRBJ2-3; possibly TRBD1 or TRBD2 for D (5 bases each). CDR1 is SGHDT, CDR2 YYEEEE, per germline. Trimming removed 4 bases from V and 1 base from J, with 13 bases in between. The CDR3 has 15 residues. The CDR3 sequence is CASSARDGGTDTQYF. The CDR3 DNA follows: TGTGCCAGCAGCGCCCGGGACGGAGGCACAGATACGCAGTATTTT. The full variable domain, completed using reference TRBV5-6 and TRBJ2-3, is DAGVTQSPTHLIKTRGQQVTLRCSPKSGHDTVSWYQQALGQGPQFIFQYYEEEERQRGNFPDRFSGHQFPNYSSELNVNALLLGDSALYLCASSARDGGTDTQYFGPGTRLTVL.

The chain joins TRBV2 to TRBJ2-7, with 8 bases identical to TRBD2. Germline values: CDR1 SNHLY, CDR2 FYNNEI. V dropped 2 bases and J dropped 6; count of bases not matched to a gene: 9. The CDR3 has 15 residues. In DNA, the CDR3 is TGTGCCAGCAGTGAAATAGCTAGCGGGCTAGTCGAGCAGTACTTC. This encodes CASSEIASGLVEQYF.

The rearrangement uses TRBV25-1 and TRBJ2-5; TRBD1 matches 9 bases. The CDR3 loop spans 15 amino acids. V shed 4 bases, J shed 5 bases, and the junction held 8 bases outside the gene matches. Germline loops: CDR1 MGHDK, CDR2 SYGVNS. Written as DNA, the CDR3 is TGTGCCAGCAGTGCGGCCGGGACAGGGCATGAGACCCAGTACTTC. Translated: CASSAAGTGHETQYF.

J is TRBJ2-1 and V is TRBV4-1, with 8 bases that match TRBD2. CDR1 is MGHRA, CDR2 YSYEKL, per germline. Trimming cost V 1 base and J 4 bases; bases outside gene matches: 3. The CDR3 length is 15 residues. The CDR3 spells CASSQVGLAYNEQFF. The CDR3 DNA sequence: TGCGCCAGCAGCCAAGTAGGACTAGCTTACAATGAGCAGTTCTTC.

J is TRBJ2-5 and V is TRBV9, with TRBD2 identical over 7 bases. V dropped 0 bases and J dropped 1; count of bases not matched to a gene: 3. The CDR3 loop spans 15 amino acids. Germline loops: CDR1 SGDLS, CDR2 YYNGEE. This CDR3 is CASSVDGRIQETQYF. The CDR3 nucleotides are TGTGCCAGCAGCGTAGACGGGAGGATCCAAGAGACCCAGTACTTC.

The chain employs TRBV28 and TRBJ2-1, with D unresolved. Germline values: CDR1 MDHEN, CDR2 SYDVKM. The CDR3 runs to 16 residues. V dropped 6 bases and J dropped 0 bases, with 15 bases sitting between them. The CDR3 coding sequence is TGTGCCAGCAGCCCCCCCTACCAAACCTCCTACAATGAGCAGTTCTTC. Its protein product is CASSPPYQTSYNEQFF.

This clonotype was found many times. The rearrangement joins TRBV5-1 to TRBJ2-7; D not certain. V lost 1 base and J 3 bases, leaving 11 bases between the germline ends. CDR1 and CDR2 (germline): SGHRS, YFSETQ. The CDR3 loop spans 14 amino acids. The DNA for the CDR3 is TGCGCCAGCAGCTTGTCAGGCAGAGACTACGAGCAGTACTTC. Protein: CASSLSGRDYEQYF.

The chain joins TRBV7-3 to TRBJ2-7, with D maybe TRBD2 (5 bases). V lost 6 bases to trimming and J lost 1 base, with 13 bases between them. The CDR3 consists of 14 residues. Per germline, CDR1 SGHTA and CDR2 FQGTGA. The CDR3, as DNA: TGTGCCAGCAGGTCTAACGGAGGTTCCTACGAGCAGTACTTC. This translates into CASRSNGGSYEQYF.

Ten or more counts support this clonotype. The chain links TRBV12-3 or TRBV12-4 to TRBJ2-1; the match to TRBD1 covers 7 bases. The CDR3 is 17 amino acids. Trimming at V came to 1 base and at J to 6 bases, leaving 12 bases not matched to a gene. DNA for the CDR3: TGTGCCAGCAGTTTAGGGGATTGGGGACAGTTAAGCAATGAGCAGTTCTTC. Its protein is CASSLGDWGQLSNEQFF.

This clonotype occurred a few times. This chain uses TRBV4-1 with TRBJ2-1; TRBD2 matches 11 bases. The CDR3 covers 16 residues. V lost 2 bases and J lost 2; bases outside the gene matches: 2. CDR1 and CDR2 from the germline V gene are MGHRA and YSYEKL. The CDR3 nucleotides read TGCGCCAGCAGCCAACGACTAGCGGGACCCTACAATGAGCAGTTCTTC. This sequence encodes CASSQRLAGPYNEQFF.

This chain uses TRBV13 with TRBJ1-5; D perhaps matches TRBD1 (6 bases). With 4 bases removed from V and 3 bases from J, the gap between germline ends came to 10 bases. The germline V gene has CDR1 PRHDT and CDR2 FYEKMQ (reference sequence). CDR3 size: 14 residues. CDR3 sequence reads: CASSYRGPNQPQHF. CDR3 sequence (DNA): TGTGCCAGCAGCTATCGGGGGCCCAATCAGCCCCAGCATTTT.

This chain links TRBV11-2 with TRBJ2-3; maybe TRBD2 (7 bases). The length of the CDR3 is 15 residues. The V gene lost 6 bases and the J gene lost 1 base, with 14 bases spanning the gap. Germline V gene lookup returns CDR1 SGHAT and CDR2 FQNNGV. CDR3 DNA sequence: TGTGCCAGCAGGATAGGGGGGGGGCGCACAGATACGCAGTATTTT. Its translation is CASRIGGGRTDTQYF.

This clonotype was counted only a few times. The V gene is TRBV5-5, the J gene TRBJ2-3, with a possible D match to TRBD1 (5 bases). Germline V gene sequence: CDR1 SGHKS, CDR2 YYEKEE (reference sequence). This CDR3 is 16 amino acids long. Trimming removed 3 bases at V and 8 bases at J, with 22 bases between. In DNA form, the CDR3 reads TGTGCCAGCAGCTCCACGACGGTCCCCCAGGGTCGTACGCAGTATTTT. Amino acid sequence: CASSSTTVPQGRTQYF.

The chain is built from TRBV7-3 and TRBJ2-3; 15 bases agree with TRBD2. CDR3 length: 16 residues. Germline V gene lookup returns CDR1 SGHTA and CDR2 FQGTGA. V lost 4 bases, J lost 3 bases, and 2 bases stayed unmatched. CDR3 protein: CASSSGTSGRTDTQYF. CDR3 DNA sequence: TGTGCCAGCAGCTCCGGGACTAGCGGGAGGACAGATACGCAGTATTTT.

The V gene is TRBV15, the J gene TRBJ2-7; D possibly uses TRBD1 or TRBD2 (5 bases each). The CDR3 loop spans 17 amino acids. Trimming left V 0 bases short and J 2 bases short, with 17 bases between. Per the germline V gene, CDR1 is LNHNV and CDR2 is YYDKDF (reference sequence). This chain's CDR3 is CATSREKGSLLTYEQYF. The CDR3 DNA sequence: TGTGCCACCAGCAGAGAAAAGGGGAGTCTTCTAACCTACGAGCAGTACTTC.

This clonotype was recorded a few times. The rearrangement joins TRBV12-3 or TRBV12-4 to TRBJ1-1; TRBD1 matches 8 bases. Trimming at V came to 6 bases and at J to 4 bases, leaving 10 bases not matched to a gene. This CDR3 comprises 15 residues. CDR3 sequence: CASRSSGGLGTEAFF. CDR3 coding DNA: TGTGCCAGCAGATCCTCAGGGGGCCTGGGCACTGAAGCTTTCTTT.